Listed below are T cell receptor beta chains from one sample, sequenced in a study of shared clonotypes between healthy human individuals. Sequencing was performed with immunoSEQ multiplex PCR; in TCRdb, only in-frame clones are kept and a portion is missing. The sample comprises under 650,000 clones, 95% to 97% of which are singletons, and approximately 0.06% rests with the top ten. The sample consisted of naive CD4+ T cells sorted from blood. Source of these receptors: a woman under 40 in good health. The CDR3 runs from the conserved cysteine through the conserved F or W. The D gene is left open where the match is weak. A clone size is listed for some rows: how often the clone was seen (once, few, many), or a class if it is expanded.

>-|TRBJ2-1|TRBV5-1|TRBD1
TGCGCCAGCAGCTCGGTCAGGACAGGGGGCGTCGGGAATGAGCAGTTCTTC
CASSSVRTGGVGNEQFF
>-|TRBJ1-2|TRBV2|TRBD1
TGTGCCAGCAGTTCAGGGGGTGGCTACACCTTC
CASSSGGGYTF
>once|TRBJ2-7|TRBV28|-
TGTGCCAGCAGTTTAAACCCCGGCTACGAGCAGTACTTC
CASSLNPGYEQYF
>-|TRBJ2-3|TRBV11-1|-
TGTGCCAGCAGCTTCCCAGACGGAGATACGCAGTATTTT
CASSFPDGDTQYF
>few|TRBJ2-5|TRBV7-3|TRBD2
TGTGCCAGCAGCTCGGGACTAGGAGAGACCCAGTACTTC
CASSSGLGETQYF
>once|TRBJ1-2|TRBV7-2|-
TGTGCCAGCAGCCCGGGGACGGTTAACTATGGCTACACCTTC
CASSPGTVNYGYTF
>-|TRBJ1-3|TRBV7-8|-
TGTGCCAGCAGCTTAGGAGACAGGCTCTCTGGAAACACCATATATTTT
CASSLGDRLSGNTIYF
>-|TRBJ1-5|TRBV2|TRBD1
TGTGCCAGCAACCGACAGGGCATTGGCAATCAGCCCCAGCATTTT
CASNRQGIGNQPQHF
>-|TRBJ2-1|TRBV6-4|-
TGTGCCAGCAGTCCCTCTTGGGGAGGTTACAATGAGCAGTTCTTC
CASSPSWGGYNEQFF
>-|TRBJ1-1|TRBV15|-
TGTGCCACCAGCAGTGTTCGGTCCACTGAAGCTTTCTTT
CATSSVRSTEAFF
>-|TRBJ1-1|TRBV6-1|-
TGTGCCAGCAGTGAAGACACGGCACAGGGATCTCGGAGCACTGAAGCTTTCTTT
CASSEDTAQGSRSTEAFF
>-|TRBJ2-7|TRBV7-9|TRBD1
TGTGCCAGCAGCCGACAGGGCCTCTCCTACGAGCAGTACTTC
CASSRQGLSYEQYF
>-|TRBJ2-1|TRBV9|TRBD2
TGTGCCAGCAGCGGAGGGGGACTAGCGGGATTTGTTGAGCAGTTCTTC
CASSGGGLAGFVEQFF
>-|TRBJ2-7|TRBV28|-
TGTGCCAGCAGTTATTCAGGGACTCTCTACGAGCAGTACTTC
CASSYSGTLYEQYF
>-|TRBJ2-7|TRBV28|TRBD2
TGTGCCAGCAGTCCGGGAGGGGCCCCCTCCTACGAGCAGTACTTC
CASSPGGAPSYEQYF
>-|TRBJ2-3|TRBV28|TRBD2
TGTGCCAGCGTTCCTAGCGGGAGAGAGATAAAAGATACGCAGTATTTT
CASVPSGREIKDTQYF
>-|TRBJ2-3|TRBV9|TRBD2
TGTGCCAGCAGGGCTAGCGGGACAGATACGCAGTATTTT
CASRASGTDTQYF
>-|TRBJ2-7|TRBV19|-
TGTGCCAGTAGCCAATCGGGCGGGACCACCCTTCGGCAGTACTTC
CASSQSGGTTLRQYF
>-|TRBJ2-1|TRBV6-5|TRBD2
TGTGCCAGCAGACCGGGACTAGCGGGAGGAGGAGAGCAGTTCTTC
CASRPGLAGGGEQFF
>-|TRBJ1-3|TRBV30|TRBD1
TGTGCCTGGAGTCGGGACAGGAGGGCTGGAAACACCATATATTTT
CAWSRDRRAGNTIYF
>-|TRBJ1-3|TRBV2|TRBD1
TGTGCCTCAAGGGACAGAGCCAACTCTGGAAACACCATATATTTT
CASRDRANSGNTIYF
>-|TRBJ2-5|TRBV5-4|TRBD2
TGTGCCAGCAGCCCAGGGACTAGCGGGAGAGAGACCCAGTACTTC
CASSPGTSGRETQYF
>-|TRBJ1-3|TRBV4-1|TRBD1
TGCGCCAGCAGCCGTCCGGGACAGGGGGCTTCTGGAAACACCATATATTTT
CASSRPGQGASGNTIYF